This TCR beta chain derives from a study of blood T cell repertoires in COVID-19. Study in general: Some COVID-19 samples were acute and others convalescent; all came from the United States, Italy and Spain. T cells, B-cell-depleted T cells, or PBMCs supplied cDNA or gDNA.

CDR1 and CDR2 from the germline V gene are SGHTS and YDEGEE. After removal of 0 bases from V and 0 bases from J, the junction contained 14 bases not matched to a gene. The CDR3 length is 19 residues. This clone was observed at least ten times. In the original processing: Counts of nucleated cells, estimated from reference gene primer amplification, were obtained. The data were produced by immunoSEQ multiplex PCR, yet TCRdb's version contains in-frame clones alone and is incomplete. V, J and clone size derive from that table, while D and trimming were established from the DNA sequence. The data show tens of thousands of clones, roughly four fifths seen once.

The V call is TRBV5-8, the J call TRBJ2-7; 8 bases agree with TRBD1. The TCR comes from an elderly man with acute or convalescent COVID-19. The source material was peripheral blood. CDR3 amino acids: CASSLERQGPYLSSYEQYF. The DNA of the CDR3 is TGTGCCAGCAGCTTGGAGAGACAGGGGCCCTACCTGAGCTCCTACGAGCAGTACTTC.